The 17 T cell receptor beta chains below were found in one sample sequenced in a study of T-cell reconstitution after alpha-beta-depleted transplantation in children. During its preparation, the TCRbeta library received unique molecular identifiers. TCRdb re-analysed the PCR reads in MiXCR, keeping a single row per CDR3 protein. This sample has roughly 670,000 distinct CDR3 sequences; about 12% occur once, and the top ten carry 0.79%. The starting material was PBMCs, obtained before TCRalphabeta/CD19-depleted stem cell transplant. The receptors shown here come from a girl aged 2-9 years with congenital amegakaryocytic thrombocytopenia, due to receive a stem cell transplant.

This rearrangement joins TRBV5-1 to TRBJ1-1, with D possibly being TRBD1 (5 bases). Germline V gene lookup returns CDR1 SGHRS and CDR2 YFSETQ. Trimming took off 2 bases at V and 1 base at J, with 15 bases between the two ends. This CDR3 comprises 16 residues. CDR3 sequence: CASSLPHTGGNTEAFF. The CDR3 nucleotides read TGCGCCAGCAGCTTACCACACACAGGAGGGAACACTGAAGCTTTCTTT.

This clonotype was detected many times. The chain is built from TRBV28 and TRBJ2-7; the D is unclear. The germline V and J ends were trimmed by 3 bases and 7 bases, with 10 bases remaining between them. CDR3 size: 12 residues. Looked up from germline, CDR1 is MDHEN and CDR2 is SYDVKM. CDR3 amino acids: CASSFRTMEQYF. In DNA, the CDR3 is TGTGCCAGCAGTTTTCGGACCATGGAGCAGTACTTC.

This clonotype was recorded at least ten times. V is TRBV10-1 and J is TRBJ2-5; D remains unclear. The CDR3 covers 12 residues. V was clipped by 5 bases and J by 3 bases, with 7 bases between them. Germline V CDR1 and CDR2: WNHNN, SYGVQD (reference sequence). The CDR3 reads CASSFNEETQYF. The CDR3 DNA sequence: TGCGCCAGCAGTTTTAATGAAGAGACCCAGTACTTC.

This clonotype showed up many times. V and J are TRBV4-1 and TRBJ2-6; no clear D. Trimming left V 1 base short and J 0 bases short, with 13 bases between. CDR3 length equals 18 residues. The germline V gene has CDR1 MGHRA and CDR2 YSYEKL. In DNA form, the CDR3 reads TGCGCCAGCAGCCAAGCAGCTACTTCGATCTCTGGGGCCAACGTCCTGACTTTC. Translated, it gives CASSQAATSISGANVLTF.

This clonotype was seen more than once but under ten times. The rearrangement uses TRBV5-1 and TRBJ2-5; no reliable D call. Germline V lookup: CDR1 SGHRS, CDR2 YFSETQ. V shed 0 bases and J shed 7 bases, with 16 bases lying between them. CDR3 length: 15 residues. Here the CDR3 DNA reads TGCGCCAGCAGCTTGGAAGTAGGTGGATCTGGGACCCAGTACTTC. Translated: CASSLEVGGSGTQYF.

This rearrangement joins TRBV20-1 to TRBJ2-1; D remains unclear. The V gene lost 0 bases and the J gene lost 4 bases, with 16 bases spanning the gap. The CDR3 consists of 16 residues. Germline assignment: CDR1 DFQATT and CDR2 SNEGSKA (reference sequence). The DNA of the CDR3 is TGCAGTGCTAGAGACCCGAATCAAAATCCGTACAATGAGCAGTTCTTC. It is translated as CSARDPNQNPYNEQFF.

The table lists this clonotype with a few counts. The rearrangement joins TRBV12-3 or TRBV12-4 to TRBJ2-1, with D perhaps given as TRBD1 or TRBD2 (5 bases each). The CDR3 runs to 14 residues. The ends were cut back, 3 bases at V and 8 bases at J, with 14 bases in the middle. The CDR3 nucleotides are TGTGCCAGCAGTTTCCCCGGGGCGACCGATGAGCAGTTCTTC. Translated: CASSFPGATDEQFF.

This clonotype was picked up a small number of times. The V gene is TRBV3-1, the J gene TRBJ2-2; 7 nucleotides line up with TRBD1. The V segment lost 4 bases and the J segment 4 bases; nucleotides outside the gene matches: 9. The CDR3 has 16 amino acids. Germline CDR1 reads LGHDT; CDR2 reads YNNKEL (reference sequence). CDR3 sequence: CASSPTGTDITGELFF. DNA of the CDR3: TGTGCCAGCAGCCCAACCGGGACAGATATCACCGGGGAGCTGTTTTTT.

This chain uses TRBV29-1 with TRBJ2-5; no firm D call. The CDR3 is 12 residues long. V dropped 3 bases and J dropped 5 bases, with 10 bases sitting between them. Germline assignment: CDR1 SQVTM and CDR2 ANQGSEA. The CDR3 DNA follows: TGCAGCGTTGAGATGAGTTTGGAGACCCAGTACTTC. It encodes CSVEMSLETQYF.

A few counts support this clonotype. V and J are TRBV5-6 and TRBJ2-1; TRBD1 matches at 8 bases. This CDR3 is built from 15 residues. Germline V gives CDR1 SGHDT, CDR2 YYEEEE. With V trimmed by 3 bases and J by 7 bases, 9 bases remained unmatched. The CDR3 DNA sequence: TGTGCCAGCAGCTCCCCGATCAGGGGGCAGAATGAGCAGTTCTTC. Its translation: CASSSPIRGQNEQFF.

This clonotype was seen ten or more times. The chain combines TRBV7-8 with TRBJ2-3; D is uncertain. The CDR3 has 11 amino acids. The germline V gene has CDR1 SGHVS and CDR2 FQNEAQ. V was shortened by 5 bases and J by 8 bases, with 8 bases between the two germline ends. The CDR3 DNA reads TGTGCCAGCAGCCCAAGACTTACGCAGTATTTT. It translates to CASSPRLTQYF.

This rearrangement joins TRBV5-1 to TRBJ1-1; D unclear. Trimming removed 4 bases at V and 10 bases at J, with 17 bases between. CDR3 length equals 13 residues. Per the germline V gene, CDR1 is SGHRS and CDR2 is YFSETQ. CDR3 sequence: CASSATRRAGAFF. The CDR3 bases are TGCGCCAGCAGCGCGACCCGTCGAGCTGGAGCTTTCTTT.

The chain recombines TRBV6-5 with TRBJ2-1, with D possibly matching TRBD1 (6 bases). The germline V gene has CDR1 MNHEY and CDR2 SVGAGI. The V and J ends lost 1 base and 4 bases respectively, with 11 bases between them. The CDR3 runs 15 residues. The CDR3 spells CASSYFPGVYNEQFF. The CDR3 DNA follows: TGTGCCAGCAGTTACTTTCCAGGGGTATACAATGAGCAGTTCTTC.

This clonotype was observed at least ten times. CDR3 residues: CASSLTLAGPYNEQFF. The CDR3 region has the DNA TGTGCCAGCAGCTTAACGCTAGCGGGGCCCTACAATGAGCAGTTCTTC. The rearrangement links TRBV7-9 to TRBJ2-1; 9 nucleotides line up with TRBD2. The CDR3 consists of 16 residues. J was trimmed by 2 bases and V by 2 bases; bases with no gene match: 4. CDR1 is SEHNR and CDR2 is FQNEAQ in the germline V gene (reference sequence).

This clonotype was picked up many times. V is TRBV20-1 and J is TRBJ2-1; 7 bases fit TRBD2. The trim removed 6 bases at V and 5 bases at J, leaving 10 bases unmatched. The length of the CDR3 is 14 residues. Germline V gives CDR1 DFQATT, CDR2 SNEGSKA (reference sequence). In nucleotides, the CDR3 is TGCAGTGCCCAAGACGGGACTACCAACAATGAGCAGTTCTTC. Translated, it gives CSAQDGTTNNEQFF.

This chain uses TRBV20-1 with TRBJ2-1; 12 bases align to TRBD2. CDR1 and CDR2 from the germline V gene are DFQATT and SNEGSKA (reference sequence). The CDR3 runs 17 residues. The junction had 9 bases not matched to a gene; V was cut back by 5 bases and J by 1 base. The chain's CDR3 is CSAGRTSGKLSYNEQFF. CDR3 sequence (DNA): TGCAGTGCTGGAAGGACTAGCGGGAAACTGTCCTACAATGAGCAGTTCTTC.

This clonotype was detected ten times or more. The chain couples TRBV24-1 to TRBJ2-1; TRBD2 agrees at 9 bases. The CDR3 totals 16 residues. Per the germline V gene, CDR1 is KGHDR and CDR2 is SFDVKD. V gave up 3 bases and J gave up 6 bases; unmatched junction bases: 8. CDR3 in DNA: TGTGCCACCAGTGATAGCGCGGGAGGGATACCCAATGAGCAGTTCTTC. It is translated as CATSDSAGGIPNEQFF.